This T cell receptor beta chain was recorded in a study of shared clonotypes between healthy human individuals (TCRdb year 2020). The study in broad terms: The cohort comprised a couple of women and a few men aged 18 to 49 years. Per donor, leukapheresis produced somewhere between about 0.94 and 9 billion PBMCs. Libraries were prepared and TCR repertoires were sequenced by different laboratories using diverse techniques, in order to increase sequencing depth and limit assay-specific biases. The study deeply sequenced blood TCR repertoires of roughly five healthy adults to estimate repertoire size and the extent of clonotype sharing between individuals. For each donor, CD4 naive and CD4 memory were each run on three plates, CD8 naive on two plates, and CD8 memory on one plate.

The CDR3 measures 15 amino acids from cysteine to phenylalanine. The retained sequence is limited to the CDR3, 45 bases, with the frame set at the first base. V trim: 4 bases; J trim: 3 bases; unmatched bases: 7. CDR1 and CDR2, looked up from the germline V gene, are SGDLS and YYNGEE. TCR CDR3 regions were amplified from genomic DNA by multiplex PCR using the deep immunoSEQ assay. Extracted genomic DNA from each cell subset was distributed evenly across all wells of several immunoSEQ 96-well plates, and each plate was treated as a replicate. For sorted subsets, each replicate PCR was loaded with roughly 190 ng genomic DNA, equivalent to about 30,000 T cell genomes. Purified libraries were quantified with a Qubit 3.0 fluorometer, sized on a Bioanalyzer 2100, and re-quantified with the KAPA Library Quantification kit. Each immunoSEQ 96-well plate was sequenced on its own single-read 150-cycle Illumina NextSeq 550 flow cell. In the source study's methods: Because only junctional sequences without quality scores were contained in the immunoSEQ output, filtering matching that applied to full-length reads could not be performed. Sequences were annotated with PyIR, a Python wrapper for IgBLAST v1.9, and V/J genes and CDR3 were assigned using IMGT germline references. Any read was removed if the V/J assignment was weak (E-value above 1e-6), the CDR3 was missing, or the read contained stop codons, out-of-frame junctions, or ambiguous translated residues. V3J clonotypes were defined as sequences sharing the same inferred V gene, J gene, and CDR3 amino acid sequence. Percentage overlap between repertoires was computed as shared unique clonotypes divided by the size of the smaller repertoire. RTK rarefaction, the Chao1 estimator, and Recon v2.1 estimates of unobserved clonotypes were used to assess repertoire richness. For all TCRbeta clonotypes obtained by the gDNA method from a handful of donors, generation probabilities were computed with OLGA. The table comes from immuneACCESS by way of TCRdb, which keeps in-frame sequences with V and J called. Part of the clones is missing from these tables; in studies checked, under half for an unresolved V gene and the rest for unknown reasons. V, J and clone size are those of that table, while D and trimming were read from the DNA. The sample has 2 million to 2.5 million clones on record, approximately 90% of them singletons. Clones ranked in the top ten supply approximately 0.4% of the sample.

The donors were healthy, HIV-negative adults with no recently reported acute infections or vaccinations. All donors were Caucasian adults living in Nashville, Tennessee, USA. CD4+ T cells were enriched through magnetic negative selection, after which naive cells were positively selected on CD45RA and the remaining negative fraction served as the memory subset. After blood collection by leukapheresis, PBMCs were isolated using Ficoll-Histopaque density gradient centrifugation and then cryopreserved in the vapor phase of liquid nitrogen. Purity and quantity of every magnetically sorted T cell population were checked by analytical flow cytometry. Each sorted fraction had its genomic DNA isolated and then quantified by UV absorbance on a Nanodrop 2000c. A remark on this clone: Its antigen remains unidentified. No base quality information exists; no much larger clone differs at one position.

General findings and caveats noted by the study authors: About 5% of naive CD4, around 3.5% of naive CD8, about 2.1% of memory CD4, and 0.35% to 0.4% of memory CD8 clonotypes were shared across several donors. Based on pairwise subsampling, the degree of clonotype sharing among donors was expected to be affected by sequencing depth. Incomplete sequencing was indicated by rarefaction of sorted-subset datasets, despite the large sequencing depth. Because the study included a small number of donors, the genetic and exposure-history diversity represented was limited. Sampling was restricted to blood, and TCR repertoires in tissues likely differ from the TCR repertoires found in blood. Naive subsets generally had larger estimated clonotype richness than memory subsets did. Higher generation probabilities were observed for clonotypes shared by all four sorted-subset donors than for non-shared clonotypes.

The sequence was collected from a man between 18 and 29 years old in good health. Some clones in this sample may be carry-over from other donors' samples. The sample consisted of naive CD4+ T cells from PBMCs. Explained via the paper, the cell subset or site label denotes: CD45RA+ positively selected. The rearranged segments are TRBV9 and TRBJ2-1, with TRBD2 matching 7 junction bases. In nucleotides, the sequence is TGTGCCAGCAGCAGACGGCTAGCGGACTACAATGAGCAGTTCTTC. The resulting protein is CASSRRLADYNEQFF.